This T cell receptor beta chain derives from a study of T cell responses to AZD1222 COVID-19 vaccine. This table comes from immunoSEQ multiplex PCR, and its TCRdb copy is limited to in-frame clones, with some not included. The sample includes about 93,000 clones, approximately 90% of them seen just once. The ends lost 3 bases at V and 7 bases at J; junction bases unmatched: 4. Germline CDR1 SGHVS, CDR2 FQNEAQ. The CDR3 is 14 residues long. General study points: Targets within unmutated variant regions were reportedly found for nearly half of spike-specific TCRs. In a largely white British group with more females than males, clonal diversity was possibly underestimated. Spike was spanned by vaccine-associated CD4 TCRs, which were dominant at 160-218 and 743-854.

To note about this clone: Its antigen is as yet unknown.

The receptor comes from an adult who received the AZD1222 COVID-19 vaccine. The specimen was peripheral blood, collected 28 days after the second AZD1222 dose. The V call is TRBV7-8, the J call TRBJ2-1; 9 bases are a match to TRBD2. CDR3 bases: TGTGCCAGCAGCTTCGGGACTAGCATGAATGAGCAGTTCTTC. Amino acids: CASSFGTSMNEQFF. Drawing the rest from reference TRBV7-8 and TRBJ2-1, the complete variable domain is GAGVSQSPRYKVAKRGQDVALRCDPISGHVSLFWYQQALGQGPEFLTYFQNEAQLDKSGLPSDRFFAERPEGSVSTLKIQRTQQEDSAVYLCASSFGTSMNEQFFGPGTRLTVL.